What follows are 26 T cell receptor beta chains derived from one specimen sequenced in a study of blood T cell repertoires in COVID-19 (dated by TCRdb to the early 2020s). The library was built by means of the immunoSEQ multiplex PCR assay. As stored in TCRdb, this immuneACCESS dataset retains in-frame rearrangements with V and J assigned. A fraction of the clones does not appear; measured against another copy, unresolved V genes explain less than half of the discrepancy, and the remainder lacks a known reason. This sample is represented by about 180,000 clones; approximately 78% of them were singletons. Clones ranked in the top ten supply 10% to 15% of the sample. Sample: peripheral blood. These receptor sequences come from a woman over 75 with COVID-19, enrolled during active disease.

This clone was detected a few times. The rearrangement links TRBV7-2 to TRBJ2-5; tentative D call: TRBD2 (6 bases). The CDR3 has 15 residues. CDR1 is SGHTA and CDR2 is FQGNSA in the germline V gene. The ends were cut back, 5 bases at V and 2 bases at J, with 15 bases in the middle. The CDR3 nucleotides are TGTGCCAGCAGCCGGCAGGTTAGCGGACAAGAGACCCAGTACTTC. Translating it yields CASSRQVSGQETQYF.

The rearrangement uses TRBV29-1 and TRBJ2-1; 10 nucleotides match TRBD2. The CDR3 runs to 18 residues. V trimming: 4 bases; J trimming: 0 bases; junction bases outside the gene matches: 12. Germline V gene lookup returns CDR1 SQVTM and CDR2 ANQGSEA. The CDR3 DNA is TGCAGCGTTGTGAAAGCGGGAGGGACCTCCTTCTCCTACAATGAGCAGTTCTTC. Translated, it gives CSVVKAGGTSFSYNEQFF.

This sequence joins TRBV11-2 and TRBJ1-1; D remains unclear. The CDR3 length is 13 residues. The V end was cut by 1 base, the J end by 7 bases, with 10 bases between. The V gene's germline CDR1 is SGHAT and CDR2 FQNNGV. The CDR3 protein is CASSLAHRVEAFF. For the CDR3, the DNA is TGTGCCAGCAGCTTAGCCCACCGGGTTGAAGCTTTCTTT.

This clone was detected only a few times. This rearrangement joins TRBV7-9 to TRBJ2-2; 7 bases align to TRBD1. There are 14 residues in the CDR3. Trimming at V came to 5 bases and at J to 4 bases, leaving 4 bases not matched to a gene. CDR1 SEHNR and CDR2 FQNEAQ come from the germline V gene (reference sequence). The CDR3 sequence: CASSEGTATGELFF. CDR3 DNA: TGTGCCAGCAGCGAAGGGACAGCCACCGGGGAGCTGTTTTTT.

This chain joins TRBV4-3 and TRBJ1-4; 10 nucleotides match TRBD1. Germline values: CDR1 LGHNA, CDR2 YSLEER. This CDR3 region has 18 residues. Germline trimming cut 0 bases from V and 3 bases from J; bases unmatched to any gene: 7. The CDR3 DNA reads as TGCGCCAGCAGCCAAGATTCCCGACAGGGGGCATCTAATGAAAAACTGTTTTTT. Protein: CASSQDSRQGASNEKLFF.

The chain has TRBV2 and TRBJ1-2; no firm D call. In germline, CDR1 is SNHLY, CDR2 FYNNEI. Deletions cut 4 bases from V and 3 bases from J, with 18 bases between. The CDR3 extends over 16 amino acids. CDR3 protein: CASSAPTWTRDYGYTF. DNA for the CDR3: TGTGCCAGCAGTGCCCCTACGTGGACTCGTGACTATGGCTACACCTTC.

In this sample, this clone turned up a few times. V gene TRBV5-4 combines with J gene TRBJ2-1; 7 bases agree with TRBD2. The CDR3 contains 14 residues. With V trimmed by 3 bases and J by 3 bases, 3 bases remained unmatched. Germline CDR1 SGHNT, CDR2 YYREEE (reference sequence). DNA for the CDR3: TGTGCCAGCAGCTCGACTAGCTTCTACAATGAGCAGTTCTTC. Amino acid sequence: CASSSTSFYNEQFF.

J is TRBJ2-2 and V is TRBV5-1; 8 bases are a match to TRBD1. Germline lookup yields CDR1 SGHRS and CDR2 YFSETQ. The CDR3 is 16 residues long. With 3 bases clipped from V and 2 bases from J, the junction kept 6 bases outside the gene matches. Here the CDR3 reads CASSSTGTGNTGELFF. As DNA, the CDR3 is TGCGCCAGCAGCTCTACCGGGACAGGAAACACCGGGGAGCTGTTTTTT. Supplemented by reference TRBV5-1 and TRBJ2-2, the full variable domain reads KAGVTQTPRYLIKTRGQQVTLSCSPISGHRSVSWYQQTPGQGLQFLFEYFSETQRNKGNFPGRFSGRQFSNSRSEMNVSTLELGDSALYLCASSSTGTGNTGELFFGEGSRLTVL.

The rearrangement joins TRBV6-1 to TRBJ1-4; tentative D call: TRBD1 (6 bases). This CDR3 spans 16 amino acids. V gave up 3 bases and J gave up 2 bases, with 13 bases separating them. Germline assignment: CDR1 MNHNS and CDR2 SASEGT. For the CDR3, the DNA is TGTGCCAGCAGTGAGAGTTGGGGGGGCACTAATGAAAAACTGTTTTTT. Its protein product is CASSESWGGTNEKLFF.

J is TRBJ2-1 and V is TRBV6-1, with 11 bases that match TRBD2. The V gene's germline CDR1 is MNHNS and CDR2 SASEGT. The CDR3 covers 16 residues. Trimming cost V 4 bases and J 2 bases; bases outside gene matches: 4. CDR3 amino acids: CASSGSGRAPYNEQFF. The DNA for the CDR3 is TGTGCCAGCAGTGGTAGCGGGAGGGCCCCCTACAATGAGCAGTTCTTC.

The rearrangement joins TRBV14 to TRBJ2-3; 7 positions match TRBD1. V shed 4 bases, J shed 8 bases, and the junction held 6 bases outside the gene matches. Germline assignment: CDR1 SGHDN and CDR2 FVKESK. The CDR3 is made up of 13 amino acids. In nucleotides, the CDR3 is TGTGCCAGCAGCCCCCGGGCAGGGGGTACGCAGTATTTT. Its protein product is CASSPRAGGTQYF.

The V and J genes are TRBV5-1 and TRBJ2-3, with 15 bases aligning to TRBD2. Looked up from germline, CDR1 is SGHRS and CDR2 is YFSETQ. The CDR3 is 20 amino acids. The ends lost 0 bases at V and 0 bases at J; junction bases unmatched: 8. This CDR3 is CASSLEGTSGRLSSTDTQYF. In DNA form, the CDR3 reads TGCGCCAGCAGCTTGGAGGGGACTAGCGGGAGGCTTTCCAGCACAGATACGCAGTATTTT.

The chain has TRBV5-1 and TRBJ2-5, with TRBD2 matching 8 bases. V lost 2 bases and J lost 4; bases outside the gene matches: 7. The CDR3 spans 15 residues. Germline V gene lookup returns CDR1 SGHRS and CDR2 YFSETQ. DNA for the CDR3: TGCGCCAGCAGCTTCTCCCCGGGAGGGGGAGAGACCCAGTACTTC. Translating it yields CASSFSPGGGETQYF.

This clone was recorded a few times. The chain has TRBV28 and TRBJ1-6; D might be TRBD1 (6 bases). The CDR3 has 15 amino acids. Per germline, CDR1 MDHEN and CDR2 SYDVKM. Trimming left V 4 bases short and J 8 bases short, with 15 bases between. The CDR3 sequence is CASSSITGYDSPLHF. The CDR3 coding sequence is TGTGCCAGCAGTTCAATTACAGGGTACGATTCACCCCTCCACTTT.

Written as DNA, the CDR3 is TGTGCCAGCAGTGATAATTGGACAGCGCGGGACGAGCAGTACTTC. It codes for CASSDNWTARDEQYF. V and J are TRBV2 and TRBJ2-7; the D gene is possibly TRBD1 (6 bases). Trimming took off 3 bases at V and 5 bases at J, with 17 bases between the two ends. This CDR3 has 15 residues. From germline, CDR1 is SNHLY and CDR2 FYNNEI.

J is TRBJ2-6 and V is TRBV19, with D possibly being TRBD1 (5 bases). Trimming left V 1 base short and J 4 bases short, with 8 bases between. Germline-derived CDR1 and CDR2 are LNHDA and SQIVND (reference sequence). The CDR3 totals 15 residues. The CDR3 DNA follows: TGTGCCAGTAGTATAGCCCGGACAGGGGCCAACGTCCTGACTTTC. It specifies CASSIARTGANVLTF.

This clone appeared once. The chain combines TRBV6-6 with TRBJ2-5; D is uncertain. CDR1 MNHNY and CDR2 SVGAGI come from the germline V gene (reference sequence). Trimming left V 2 bases short and J 4 bases short, with 5 bases between. The CDR3 is 12 residues long. In DNA form, the CDR3 reads TGTGCCAGCAGTTACCGTATAGAGACCCAGTACTTC. It encodes CASSYRIETQYF.

V gene TRBV4-2 combines with J gene TRBJ2-1, with 9 bases that match TRBD2. The CDR3 runs to 18 residues. Looked up from germline, CDR1 is LGHNA and CDR2 is YNFKEQ. V lost 0 bases and J lost 7; bases outside the gene matches: 13. CDR3 bases: TGTGCCAGCAGCCAAGATAGAGTTCGGGCGGGAGGGCCTAATGAGCAGTTCTTC. It specifies CASSQDRVRAGGPNEQFF.

The CDR3 region is CASSFRAEGAFF. CDR3 nucleotide sequence: TGTGCCAGCAGCTTCCGGGCAGAGGGAGCTTTCTTT. This chain uses TRBV12-3 or TRBV12-4 with TRBJ1-1, with D unresolved. V lost 6 bases, J lost 10 bases, and 15 bases lay in between. The CDR3 is 12 amino acids.

V is TRBV4-1 and J is TRBJ1-1; 7 bases are a match to TRBD1. Trimming took 3 bases from V and 0 from J; bases not matched to a gene: 4. This CDR3 has 15 residues. The V gene's germline CDR1 is MGHRA and CDR2 YSYEKL. The CDR3 protein is CASSHPDRMNTEAFF. CDR3 sequence (DNA): TGCGCCAGCAGCCACCCGGACAGGATGAACACTGAAGCTTTCTTT.

This clone turned up a few times. CDR3 in DNA: TGCGCCAGCAGCCCTCGACAGGGTCTGGGAACTGAAGCTTTCTTT. Amino acids: CASSPRQGLGTEAFF. V is TRBV4-1 and J is TRBJ1-1; 7 nucleotides match TRBD1. CDR3 size: 15 residues. Germline values: CDR1 MGHRA, CDR2 YSYEKL. V lost 4 bases to trimming and J lost 5 bases; unmatched junction nucleotides: 10.

V gene TRBV2 combines with J gene TRBJ2-7; TRBD1 aligns across 11 bases. V was pared by 6 bases and J by 6 bases, with 4 bases of the junction left unmatched. The CDR3 consists of 13 residues. Per the germline V gene, CDR1 is SNHLY and CDR2 is FYNNEI. This CDR3 is CASRDRGPTEQYF. The DNA for the CDR3 is TGTGCCAGCAGGGACAGGGGGCCCACCGAGCAGTACTTC.

V and J are TRBV6-5 and TRBJ2-2; TRBD1 matches at 8 bases. Germline lookup yields CDR1 MNHEY and CDR2 SVGAGI. The CDR3 consists of 14 residues. The V segment lost 6 bases and the J segment 5 bases; nucleotides outside the gene matches: 5. The CDR3 sequence: CASSRTGNTGELFF. In nucleotides, the CDR3 is TGTGCCAGCAGCAGGACAGGGAATACCGGGGAGCTGTTTTTT.

The V call is TRBV5-6, the J call TRBJ1-3; 9 positions match TRBD1. Unmatched junction bases numbered 1, after V lost 3 bases and J lost 0 bases. The CDR3 is 15 amino acids. Germline CDR1 and CDR2: SGHDT and YYEEEE. The CDR3 protein is CASSSDRGSGNTIYF. The CDR3 nucleotides are TGTGCCAGCAGCTCGGACAGGGGCTCTGGAAACACCATATATTTT.

This sequence joins TRBV5-4 and TRBJ2-2; 7 positions match TRBD1. Germline loops: CDR1 SGHNT, CDR2 YYREEE (reference sequence). The junction had 9 bases not matched to a gene; V was cut back by 4 bases and J by 6 bases. This CDR3 has 15 amino acids. CDR3 loop: CASSHGQVGSGELFF. In nucleotides, the CDR3 is TGTGCCAGCAGCCATGGACAGGTGGGCTCCGGGGAGCTGTTTTTT. The full variable domain, with the rest looked up from reference TRBV5-4 and TRBJ2-2, is ETGVTQSPTHLIKTRGQQVTLRCSSQSGHNTVSWYQQALGQGPQFIFQYYREEENGRGNFPPRFSGLQFPNYSSELNVNALELDDSALYLCASSHGQVGSGELFFGEGSRLTVL.

The V call is TRBV10-1, the J call TRBJ2-7; 8 bases are shared with TRBD2. Trimming removed 6 bases from V and 5 bases from J; junction bases left unmatched: 15. The germline CDR1 and CDR2 sequences are WNHNN and SYGVQD (reference sequence). The CDR3 contains 16 residues. This CDR3 reads CASRLPGLEVYNEQYF. In nucleotides, the CDR3 is TGCGCCAGCAGACTTCCGGGACTAGAAGTTTACAACGAGCAGTACTTC.